These 11 T cell receptor beta chains share one sample of origin, sequenced in a study of cytomegalovirus exposure and HLA in healthy donors. With 60 Vbeta and 13 Jbeta primers, the PCR was carried out. The data were produced by immunoSEQ multiplex PCR, yet TCRdb's version contains in-frame clones alone and is incomplete. This table has some 110,000 clones, around 74% appearing once. Sequenced sample: PBMCs. These receptors all stem from a woman aged 18-29 years in good health and CMV-seronegative.

The genes are TRBV6-5 and TRBJ1-1, with unresolved D. Germline V gene data show CDR1 as MNHEY and CDR2 as SVGAGI. The CDR3 has 14 amino acids. V was clipped by 1 base and J by 1 base, with 7 bases between them. The CDR3: CASSYLAWNTEAFF. The CDR3 DNA sequence: TGTGCCAGCAGTTACTTAGCGTGGAACACTGAAGCTTTCTTT.

This clone was recorded a few times. The chain combines TRBV28 with TRBJ2-7; 10 bases match TRBD1. The V gene end was trimmed by 6 bases and the J gene end by 4 bases; junction bases not matched to a gene: 9. The CDR3 runs to 15 residues. In germline, CDR1 is MDHEN, CDR2 SYDVKM. DNA for the CDR3: TGTGCCAGCAGCCGCCTTGGACAGGGGGATTACGAGCAGTACTTC. Its translation: CASSRLGQGDYEQYF.

This rearrangement joins TRBV5-4 to TRBJ2-7; D unresolved. The germline V gene has CDR1 SGHNT and CDR2 YYREEE (reference sequence). Trimming shortened V by 1 base and J by 6 bases, and 17 bases separated the two germline ends. The CDR3 is 15 amino acids. CDR3 amino acids: CASSLSPDSGPEQYF. In nucleotides, the CDR3 is TGTGCCAGCAGCTTGAGTCCAGACTCTGGCCCCGAGCAGTACTTC.

This rearrangement joins TRBV6-6 to TRBJ2-1, with D possibly matching TRBD1 (5 bases). The CDR3 spans 14 residues. Trimming took off 5 bases at V and 0 bases at J, with 8 bases between the two ends. CDR1 and CDR2 from the germline V gene are MNHNY and SVGAGI (reference sequence). The CDR3 coding sequence is TGTGCCAGCAGTCGACAGAGCTCCTACAATGAGCAGTTCTTC. It codes for CASSRQSSYNEQFF.

Only a few counts were recorded for this clone. The gene calls are TRBV4-2 and TRBJ1-2; perhaps TRBD1 as D (6 bases). CDR1 and CDR2 from the germline V gene are LGHNA and YNFKEQ. The V end lost 0 bases, the J end lost 3 bases, and 11 bases lay between the germline ends. The CDR3 runs 15 residues. Here the CDR3 DNA reads TGTGCCAGCAGCCAAGATCCACAGGGATACTATGGCTACACCTTC. Translation: CASSQDPQGYYGYTF.

This clone was detected a few times. The chain employs TRBV5-6 and TRBJ1-4; D is uncertain. Germline lookup yields CDR1 SGHDT and CDR2 YYEEEE. V lost 3 bases, J lost 4 bases, and 10 bases lay in between. The CDR3 is 14 residues long. CDR3 nucleotides: TGTGCCAGCAGCTCGTTCGGGGATAATGAAAAACTGTTTTTT. It is translated as CASSSFGDNEKLFF.

J is TRBJ1-6 and V is TRBV30; 7 bases fit TRBD1. Germline trimming cut 7 bases from V and 5 bases from J; bases unmatched to any gene: 5. CDR1 is GTSNPN and CDR2 is SVGIG in the germline V gene (reference sequence). The CDR3 runs 13 residues. The CDR3 DNA sequence: TGTGCCTCGACAGGGAAGAATAATTCACCCCTCCACTTT. Protein product: CASTGKNNSPLHF.

This clone was counted between two and nine times. V is TRBV29-1 and J is TRBJ2-2, with no clear D. Germline CDR1 and CDR2: SQVTM and ANQGSEA. Trimming stripped 6 bases from V and 6 bases from J, with 20 bases between. This CDR3 is built from 15 residues. The CDR3 DNA reads TGCAGCGTCCGAACTCCCTGGTCGACACCCGGGGAGCTGTTTTTT. Translation gives CSVRTPWSTPGELFF.

The gene calls are TRBV5-1 and TRBJ2-1; 7 positions match TRBD1. The length of the CDR3 is 12 residues. Germline CDR1 and CDR2: SGHRS and YFSETQ. Trimming took 4 bases from V and 9 from J; bases not matched to a gene: 4. CDR3 sequence: CASSQTGPEQFF. For the CDR3, the DNA is TGCGCCAGCAGCCAGACAGGGCCTGAGCAGTTCTTC.

The V gene is TRBV2, the J gene TRBJ1-1, with D possibly matching TRBD1 (5 bases). The V gene's germline CDR1 is SNHLY and CDR2 FYNNEI. The CDR3 runs to 14 residues. V lost 4 bases, J lost 3 bases, and 12 bases lay in between. The CDR3 sequence: CASSALVGDTEAFF. CDR3 in DNA: TGTGCCAGCAGTGCATTGGTAGGGGACACTGAAGCTTTCTTT.

The V gene is TRBV4-1, the J gene TRBJ1-4; D might be TRBD1 (6 bases). The germline V and J ends were trimmed by 1 base and 5 bases, with 11 bases remaining between them. The CDR3 totals 15 residues. Germline V CDR1 and CDR2: MGHRA, YSYEKL. The CDR3 nucleotides are TGCGCCAGCAGCCAAGTTAGCCAGGGGAATGAAAAACTGTTTTTT. It encodes CASSQVSQGNEKLFF.